Each of the 8 T cell receptor beta chains below was sequenced from the same sample in a study of identical twins. MiXCR was run by TCRdb on the 5' RACE reads, yielding one entry per CDR3 protein. Counted here are 200,000 to 300,000 distinct CDR3 sequences, about an eighth occurring once; the ten biggest clones make up 3.5% to 5%. The data also belong to a second study, concerning yellow fever vaccine responses in identical twins.

What was sequenced was memory (CD45RO+) T cells sorted from blood. Receptors were obtained from a woman aged 18-29 years in good health.

This clonotype was recorded at least ten times. The rearrangement uses TRBV4-2 and TRBJ2-2; 14 positions agree with TRBD2. The germline V gene has CDR1 LGHNA and CDR2 YNFKEQ. With V trimmed by 0 bases and J by 6 bases, 3 bases remained unmatched. There are 17 residues in the CDR3. The CDR3 loop reads CASSQDQTSGRAGELFF. CDR3 nucleotide sequence: TGTGCCAGCAGCCAAGATCAGACTAGCGGGAGGGCCGGGGAGCTGTTTTTT.

The chain has TRBV2 and TRBJ2-2; a possible D gene is TRBD1 (5 bases). Trimming took off 7 bases at V and 2 bases at J, with 14 bases between the two ends. Germline loops: CDR1 SNHLY, CDR2 FYNNEI. The CDR3 is 15 amino acids. The CDR3 nucleotides read TGTGCCAGCAAAGGGGCAAGCGATAACACCGGGGAGCTGTTTTTT. Translated, it gives CASKGASDNTGELFF.

This clonotype has more than one count but fewer than ten. This chain's CDR3 is CASSQGQQYEQYF. CDR3 DNA sequence: TGTGCCAGCAGTCAGGGACAGCAGTACGAGCAGTACTTC. This sequence joins TRBV6-6 and TRBJ2-7; TRBD1 matches 7 bases. CDR1 MNHNY and CDR2 SVGAGI come from the germline V gene (reference sequence). CDR3 length equals 13 residues. V trimming: 5 bases; J trimming: 4 bases; junction bases outside the gene matches: 5.

Remarks on this clonotype: One junction end does not reproduce the germline sequence, and a read error may be involved. The chain recombines TRBV7-7 with TRBJ2-5, with a tentative D call TRBD2 (5 bases). The length of the CDR3 is 14 residues. In germline, CDR1 is SSHAT, CDR2 FNYEAQ (reference sequence). The CDR3 is CASSPSPAVETQYF. In nucleotides, the CDR3 is TGTGCTAGCAGCCCCTCCCCAGCGGTCGAGACCCAGTACTTC. The variable domain in full, completed from reference TRBV7-7 and TRBJ2-5, reads GAGVSQSPRYKVTKRGQDVTLRCDPISSHATLYWYQQALGQGPEFLTYFNYEAQPDKSGLPSDRFSAERPEGSISTLTIQRTEQRDSAMYRCASSPSPAVETQYFGPGTRLLVL.

The rearrangement joins TRBV5-6 to TRBJ1-5, with D possibly being TRBD1 (6 bases). The CDR3 contains 14 residues. Germline V gene sequence: CDR1 SGHDT, CDR2 YYEEEE. V was shortened by 4 bases and J by 10 bases, with 18 bases between the two germline ends. The CDR3 DNA reads TGTGCCAGCAGCCCGGCCGGGACAAAACGACCCCAGCATTTT. This translates into CASSPAGTKRPQHF.

This clonotype was recorded a few times. The chain couples TRBV10-3 to TRBJ1-4, with D unclear. From germline, CDR1 is ENHRY and CDR2 SYGVKD. Trimming pared 3 bases from V and 6 bases from J, leaving 11 bases between. The CDR3 spans 14 residues. Here the CDR3 reads CAISEQVADEKLFF. The CDR3 DNA is TGTGCCATCAGTGAACAAGTTGCGGATGAAAAACTGTTTTTT.

This clonotype showed up many times. The chain couples TRBV4-3 to TRBJ1-1; D is unclear. From germline, CDR1 is LGHNA and CDR2 YSLEER. V was clipped by 0 bases and J by 11 bases, with 19 bases between them. This CDR3 contains 15 residues. CDR3 sequence (DNA): TGCGCCAGCAGCCAAGATATAATGCCAGGAAGGATGGCTTTCTTT. Translated: CASSQDIMPGRMAFF.

The CDR3 sequence: CASSLMGEYQETQYF. CDR3 sequence (DNA): TGTGCCAGCAGCCTAATGGGGGAGTACCAAGAGACCCAGTACTTC. The chain recombines TRBV7-9 with TRBJ2-5; tentatively, D is TRBD1 or TRBD2 (5 bases each). Germline CDR1 reads SEHNR; CDR2 reads FQNEAQ (reference sequence). This CDR3 is 15 amino acids long. Trimming took off 5 bases at V and 0 bases at J, with 13 bases between the two ends.